A single sample gave rise to the 32 T cell receptor beta chains below, sequenced in a study of cytomegalovirus exposure and HLA in healthy donors. The assay was immunoSEQ multiplex PCR, and TCRdb's table has in-frame clones only and misses some. The table includes about 220,000 clones, about 93% detected once. Material for sequencing was PBMCs. The receptors come from a young woman in good health and CMV-seronegative.

This chain links TRBV4-1 with TRBJ2-7; 9 bases fit TRBD1. Unmatched junction bases numbered 4, after V lost 4 bases and J lost 3 bases. Germline lookup yields CDR1 MGHRA and CDR2 YSYEKL. CDR3 length: 14 amino acids. In DNA, the CDR3 is TGCGCCAGCAGCCTACAGGGGGCGAGCTACGAGCAGTACTTC. Translating gives CASSLQGASYEQYF.

This clone was counted a single time. The V gene is TRBV10-3, the J gene TRBJ1-2; D gene uncertain. This CDR3 contains 17 residues. The germline V and J ends were trimmed by 6 bases and 2 bases, with 22 bases remaining between them. CDR1 is ENHRY, CDR2 SYGVKD, per germline. The CDR3 sequence: CAISVLTVASGNYGYTF. The CDR3 region has the DNA TGTGCCATCAGCGTCTTAACAGTCGCCTCTGGAAACTATGGCTACACCTTC.

The chain uses TRBV5-1 and TRBJ2-1; D is possibly TRBD2 (6 bases). CDR1 and CDR2 from the germline V gene are SGHRS and YFSETQ. There are 17 residues in the CDR3. V lost 1 base to trimming and J lost 8 bases, with 22 bases between them. The CDR3 spells CASSLSLLVGSRYEQFF. CDR3 bases: TGCGCCAGCAGCTTGTCCCTCCTGGTCGGGAGCCGCTATGAGCAGTTCTTC.

This rearrangement joins TRBV4-1 to TRBJ1-2, with TRBD1 identical over 9 bases. This CDR3 comprises 19 residues. Trimming removed 0 bases from V and 2 bases from J; junction bases left unmatched: 13. CDR1 and CDR2 (germline): MGHRA, YSYEKL. The CDR3 loop reads CASSQDLRDRASANYGYTF. CDR3 bases: TGCGCCAGCAGCCAAGATCTCCGGGACAGGGCTTCCGCCAACTATGGCTACACCTTC.

This chain links TRBV6-5 with TRBJ2-7; D is perhaps TRBD2 (5 bases). CDR3 size: 14 residues. The V and J ends lost 4 bases and 1 base respectively, with 11 bases between them. Germline lookup yields CDR1 MNHEY and CDR2 SVGAGI. CDR3 sequence: CASSSLVASYEQYF. DNA of the CDR3: TGTGCCAGCAGTTCCCTTGTAGCGTCCTACGAGCAGTACTTC.

The rearrangement uses TRBV10-3 and TRBJ1-4; D not certain. Germline assignment: CDR1 ENHRY and CDR2 SYGVKD. This CDR3 is 15 amino acids long. The V and J ends lost 4 bases and 8 bases respectively, with 17 bases between them. CDR3 loop: CAISASGVEGEKLFF. Here the CDR3 DNA reads TGTGCCATCAGTGCGTCCGGGGTGGAAGGAGAAAAACTGTTTTTT.

The chain recombines TRBV4-1 with TRBJ2-7; the D is unclear. This CDR3 contains 14 residues. CDR1 and CDR2 (germline): MGHRA, YSYEKL. The germline V and J ends were trimmed by 1 base and 3 bases, with 10 bases remaining between them. The CDR3 region has the DNA TGCGCCAGCAGCCAAGGGGCCGCCTACTACGAGCAGTACTTC. It encodes CASSQGAAYYEQYF.

The chain couples TRBV30 to TRBJ2-7, with unresolved D. Germline CDR1 GTSNPN, CDR2 SVGIG (reference sequence). This CDR3 has 15 amino acids. The V end was cut by 0 bases, the J end by 2 bases, with 14 bases between. The CDR3 loop reads CAWSVLGSQTYEQYF. DNA of the CDR3: TGTGCCTGGAGTGTGTTGGGCAGCCAGACCTACGAGCAGTACTTC.

The chain links TRBV30 to TRBJ1-2; D is possibly TRBD1 (6 bases). The CDR3 has 14 amino acids. The V and J ends lost 2 bases and 2 bases respectively, with 12 bases between them. Germline V gives CDR1 GTSNPN, CDR2 SVGIG (reference sequence). The CDR3 loop reads CAWSHDRTNYGYTF. In DNA, the CDR3 is TGTGCCTGGAGTCACGACAGGACGAACTATGGCTACACCTTC.

This chain connects TRBV5-1 to TRBJ2-1; 8 nucleotides agree with TRBD2. CDR1 SGHRS and CDR2 YFSETQ come from the germline V gene. J was trimmed by 10 bases and V by 3 bases; bases with no gene match: 9. The length of the CDR3 is 14 residues. The CDR3 reads CASSSGTSSREQFF. The CDR3 DNA reads as TGCGCCAGCAGCTCCGGGACTAGTTCGAGGGAGCAGTTCTTC.

The rearrangement links TRBV5-4 to TRBJ2-7; 9 bases match TRBD2. Germline V gene sequence: CDR1 SGHNT, CDR2 YYREEE (reference sequence). The CDR3 consists of 16 residues. Trimming cost V 4 bases and J 6 bases; bases outside gene matches: 14. CDR3 sequence (DNA): TGTGCCAGCAGCCCGGCGGGTCTAGCGGGACTGGGCGAGCAGTACTTC. Protein: CASSPAGLAGLGEQYF.

The chain uses TRBV5-5 and TRBJ1-1; D may be TRBD1 (6 bases). The CDR3 has 14 residues. The germline V and J ends were trimmed by 2 bases and 1 base, with 9 bases remaining between them. Germline V lookup: CDR1 SGHKS, CDR2 YYEKEE (reference sequence). In nucleotides, the CDR3 is TGTGCCAGCAGCTTTGGGGGGGCGAACACTGAAGCTTTCTTT. Its protein is CASSFGGANTEAFF.

The genes are TRBV28 and TRBJ1-6; TRBD1 agrees at 10 bases. The V gene's germline CDR1 is MDHEN and CDR2 SYDVKM. The CDR3 loop spans 14 amino acids. The V and J ends lost 8 bases and 10 bases, in that order; junction bases with no gene match: 8. The CDR3 DNA sequence: TGTGCCAGCGGGTGGACAGGGGGGTACTCACCCCTCCACTTT. It encodes CASGWTGGYSPLHF.

The V and J genes are TRBV5-1 and TRBJ2-4; perhaps TRBD2 as D (7 bases). The CDR3 is 14 amino acids. The V end lost 4 bases, the J end lost 5 bases, and 13 bases lay between the germline ends. Germline CDR1 and CDR2: SGHRS and YFSETQ. Here the CDR3 reads CASSNTGGQNIQYF. DNA of the CDR3: TGCGCCAGCAGCAACACCGGGGGGCAAAACATTCAGTACTTC.

The V call is TRBV5-5, the J call TRBJ2-7; no clear D gene. The CDR3 extends over 11 amino acids. CDR1 and CDR2 (germline): SGHKS, YYEKEE (reference sequence). V was trimmed by 1 base and J by 4 bases, leaving 3 bases between them. The CDR3 coding sequence is TGTGCCAGCAGCTTGACTTACGAGCAGTACTTC. Its translation is CASSLTYEQYF.

This sequence joins TRBV19 and TRBJ2-2, with D unresolved. The ends were cut back, 6 bases at V and 5 bases at J, with 13 bases in the middle. The CDR3 covers 14 residues. The V gene's germline CDR1 is LNHDA and CDR2 SQIVND (reference sequence). The CDR3 here is CASRVPGFTGELFF. In DNA, the CDR3 is TGTGCCAGTAGGGTCCCAGGCTTTACCGGGGAGCTGTTTTTT. The full variable domain, completed using reference TRBV19 and TRBJ2-2, is DGGITQSPKYLFRKEGQNVTLSCEQNLNHDAMYWYRQDPGQGLRLIYYSQIVNDFQKGDIAEGYSVSREKKESFPLTVTSAQKNPTAFYLCASRVPGFTGELFFGEGSRLTVL.

This CDR3 reads CASSYSGRGGEQYF. The CDR3 DNA follows: TGTGCCAGCAGTTACTCGGGAAGGGGAGGCGAGCAGTACTTC. This chain links TRBV6-5 with TRBJ2-7, with D tentatively TRBD2 (6 bases). The CDR3 sequence is 14 residues long. Trimming removed 0 bases from V and 6 bases from J, with 12 bases in between. Per the germline V gene, CDR1 is MNHEY and CDR2 is SVGAGI.

CDR3 coding DNA: TGTGCCACCAGCAGAGACCCCCAGGGGGTTGAGCAGTTCTTC. Protein sequence: CATSRDPQGVEQFF. J is TRBJ2-1 and V is TRBV15; 7 bases align to TRBD1. Germline V gene sequence: CDR1 LNHNV, CDR2 YYDKDF (reference sequence). V trimming: 0 bases; J trimming: 9 bases; junction bases outside the gene matches: 5. There are 14 residues in the CDR3.

CDR3 amino acids: CASSPTGVEQYF. In DNA form, the CDR3 reads TGTGCCAGCAGTCCTACAGGGGTCGAGCAGTACTTC. V is TRBV14 and J is TRBJ2-7; 7 bases are shared with TRBD1. This CDR3 comprises 12 residues. Germline CDR1 is SGHDN and CDR2 is FVKESK. J was trimmed by 6 bases and V by 6 bases; bases with no gene match: 5.

The CDR3 sequence: CASSRSVGQEGLYEQYF. The CDR3, as DNA: TGTGCCAGCAGCCGAAGCGTGGGACAGGAGGGACTCTACGAGCAGTACTTC. The chain uses TRBV9 and TRBJ2-7; TRBD1 matches 8 bases. This CDR3 is 17 amino acids long. Per germline, CDR1 SGDLS and CDR2 YYNGEE. After removal of 4 bases from V and 3 bases from J, the junction contained 15 bases not matched to a gene.

This clone was seen once. CDR3 nucleotides: TGTGCCATCAGACCCAGCACAGGCCACAGATTGACAGATACGCAGTATTTT. It specifies CAIRPSTGHRLTDTQYF. The rearrangement uses TRBV10-3 and TRBJ2-3, with D tentatively TRBD1 (5 bases). V gave up 6 bases and J gave up 3 bases, with 22 bases separating them. The CDR3 loop spans 17 amino acids. The V gene's germline CDR1 is ENHRY and CDR2 SYGVKD.

This chain connects TRBV6-1 to TRBJ1-5; D gene ambiguous. The CDR3 totals 13 residues. Per germline, CDR1 MNHNS and CDR2 SASEGT. V gave up 8 bases and J gave up 3 bases, with 11 bases separating them. The chain's CDR3 is CASAPGVNQPQHF. In DNA form, the CDR3 reads TGTGCCAGCGCCCCGGGAGTCAATCAGCCCCAGCATTTT.

The J gene is TRBJ2-1, the V gene TRBV9; 9 bases are shared with TRBD2. This CDR3 has 15 residues. CDR1 SGDLS and CDR2 YYNGEE come from the germline V gene. V dropped 4 bases and J dropped 9; count of bases not matched to a gene: 11. The CDR3 reads CASSLLAGAGIEQFF. DNA for the CDR3: TGTGCCAGCAGCTTATTAGCGGGGGCGGGTATTGAGCAGTTCTTC. Combining the CDR3 with reference TRBV9 and TRBJ2-1 gives the whole variable domain DSGVTQTPKHLITATGQRVTLRCSPRSGDLSVYWYQQSLDQGLQFLIQYYNGEERAKGNILERFSAQQFPDLHSELNLSSLELGDSALYFCASSLLAGAGIEQFFGPGTRLTVL.

About this clone: Compared with germline, one end of the junction differs, possibly owing to a read error. The chain employs TRBV6-1 and TRBJ2-7; D is perhaps TRBD2 (6 bases). CDR3 length: 10 residues. The germline gives CDR1 MNHNS, CDR2 SASEGT. CDR3 region: CASSDRDSSF. CDR3 nucleotide sequence: TGTGCCAGCAGTGATAGGGACTCGTCCTTC.

The V gene is TRBV29-1, the J gene TRBJ1-2; 12 bases fit TRBD1. This CDR3 has 17 residues. The germline V gene encodes CDR1 SQVTM and CDR2 ANQGSEA. V gave up 4 bases and J gave up 5 bases; unmatched junction bases: 14. The CDR3 nucleotides read TGCAGCGTTGTGCCGGGACAGGGGGCCAGAAGGGGTTATGGCTACACCTTC. Protein product: CSVVPGQGARRGYGYTF.

Here the CDR3 reads CAWRRGQATDTQYF. The CDR3, as DNA: TGTGCCTGGAGGAGGGGACAGGCGACAGATACGCAGTATTTT. This chain connects TRBV30 to TRBJ2-3; TRBD1 agrees at 8 bases. V was clipped by 3 bases and J by 3 bases; unmatched bases: 5. There are 14 residues in the CDR3. Germline-derived CDR1 and CDR2 are GTSNPN and SVGIG (reference sequence).

The chain combines TRBV6-4 with TRBJ2-5; weak D call: TRBD1 (5 bases). Per the germline V gene, CDR1 is MRHNA and CDR2 is SNTAGT. The germline V and J ends were trimmed by 0 bases and 2 bases, with 10 bases remaining between them. This CDR3 region has 15 residues. The CDR3 reads CASSDSTKGQETQYF. Written as DNA, the CDR3 is TGTGCCAGCAGTGACTCGACAAAGGGGCAAGAGACCCAGTACTTC.

The chain combines TRBV5-1 with TRBJ2-7; possible D gene TRBD2, 6 bases. The V end lost 0 bases, the J end lost 3 bases, and 28 bases lay between the germline ends. Germline assignment: CDR1 SGHRS and CDR2 YFSETQ. CDR3 length equals 20 residues. As DNA, the CDR3 is TGCGCCAGCAGCTTGGGGAGGTTAGCGGAATCACGCCCAACCTACTACGAGCAGTACTTC. Protein sequence: CASSLGRLAESRPTYYEQYF.

The V and J genes are TRBV25-1 and TRBJ2-5; perhaps TRBD1 as D (5 bases). In germline, CDR1 is MGHDK, CDR2 SYGVNS. This CDR3 has 14 residues. V lost 3 bases to trimming and J lost 11 bases, with 19 bases between them. The CDR3 spells CASSDVGAGSFQYF. DNA of the CDR3: TGTGCCAGCAGTGATGTAGGGGCAGGGTCATTTCAGTACTTC.

The chain employs TRBV7-9 and TRBJ1-1; D not certain. CDR3 length equals 12 residues. The V and J ends lost 3 bases and 8 bases respectively, with 10 bases between them. Germline V gene sequence: CDR1 SEHNR, CDR2 FQNEAQ (reference sequence). This CDR3 is CASSFRPAEAFF. The CDR3 DNA is TGTGCCAGCAGCTTTAGGCCAGCGGAAGCTTTCTTT.

CDR3 sequence reads: CASSILNRGRDTEAFF. As DNA, the CDR3 is TGTGCCAGCAGTATCCTCAACAGGGGTAGGGACACTGAAGCTTTCTTT. V is TRBV28 and J is TRBJ1-1; 7 nucleotides agree with TRBD1. This CDR3 has 16 residues. Trimming removed 5 bases from V and 3 bases from J; junction bases left unmatched: 12. CDR1 and CDR2 (germline): MDHEN, SYDVKM.

The V gene is TRBV5-1, the J gene TRBJ2-7; TRBD1 agrees at 8 bases. In germline, CDR1 is SGHRS, CDR2 YFSETQ. The CDR3 extends over 16 amino acids. V lost 1 base to trimming and J lost 7 bases; unmatched junction nucleotides: 13. In DNA, the CDR3 is TGCGCCAGCAGCTTGAAAAGGGACAGGCCTGCAGAGGAGCAGTACTTC. It yields the protein CASSLKRDRPAEEQYF.